Following are 14 T cell receptor beta chains from one sample sequenced in a study of monozygotic twins with inflammatory bowel disease. TCRdb processed the 5' RACE reads again and assigns one entry to each CDR3 protein, with no DNA. The sample table sets out about 330,000 distinct CDR3 sequences. The sample comprised blood. The receptor source for this set is a human donor with ulcerative colitis or Crohn's disease, or a healthy co-twin of an affected twin (not recorded which).

CDR3 amino acids: CASSPLGAGAYNEQFF. The chain is built from TRBV9 and TRBJ2-1; TCRdb designates TRBD1, a call that cannot be tested without DNA. Germline values: CDR1 SGDLS, CDR2 YYNGEE. The CDR3 totals 16 residues. Variable domain in full (rest from reference TRBV9 and TRBJ2-1): DSGVTQTPKHLITATGQRVTLRCSPRSGDLSVYWYQQSLDQGLQFLIQYYNGEERAKGNILERFSAQQFPDLHSELNLSSLELGDSALYFCASSPLGAGAYNEQFFGPGTRLTVL.

V usage is TRBV20-1 and J usage is TRBJ2-2; with no DNA, the TCRdb D assignment of TRBD2 cannot be verified. Germline assignment: CDR1 DFQATT and CDR2 SNEGSKA (reference sequence). This CDR3 comprises 12 residues. CDR3 loop: CSARGRVGELFF.

The chain links TRBV18 to TRBJ2-2; as DNA is missing, the TRBD1 call by TCRdb cannot be tested. Germline loops: CDR1 KGHSH, CDR2 LQKENI. The CDR3 spans 17 residues. This chain's CDR3 is CASSPDLQGELTGELFF. The variable domain in full, completed from reference TRBV18 and TRBJ2-2, reads NAGVMQNPRHLVRRRGQEARLRCSPMKGHSHVYWYRQLPEEGLKFMVYLQKENIIDESGMPKERFSAEFPKEGPSILRIQQVVRGDSAAYFCASSPDLQGELTGELFFGEGSRLTVL.

This sequence joins TRBV5-1 and TRBJ2-2. Germline V gene data show CDR1 as SGHRS and CDR2 as YFSETQ. This CDR3 has 14 residues. The CDR3 spells CASSSWVNTGELFF.

The chain carries TRBV27 and TRBJ1-1; absent DNA, TCRdb's TRBD1 call cannot be checked. From germline, CDR1 is MNHEY and CDR2 SMNVEV (reference sequence). This CDR3 has 16 residues. This chain's CDR3 is CASSSGQGARSTEAFF.

The genes are TRBV28 and TRBJ2-1. Germline V lookup: CDR1 MDHEN, CDR2 SYDVKM. This CDR3 contains 12 residues. CDR3: CATNAQPHWQFF.

V is TRBV4-1 and J is TRBJ1-5; TCRdb outputs TRBD1, but without DNA this stays unchecked. Germline CDR1 and CDR2: MGHRA and YSYEKL. The length of the CDR3 is 16 residues. The CDR3: CASSQGTGEHNQPQHF.

The V call is TRBV30, the J call TRBJ2-4; TCRdb selects TRBD2, and the lack of DNA leaves this call unchecked. Germline loops: CDR1 GTSNPN, CDR2 SVGIG (reference sequence). This CDR3 comprises 16 residues. CDR3 in amino acids: CAWSVGGDVAKNIQYF. The variable domain in full, completed from reference TRBV30 and TRBJ2-4, reads SQTIHQWPATLVQPVGSPLSLECTVEGTSNPNLYWYRQAAGRGLQLLFYSVGIGQISSEVPQNLSASRPQDRQFILSSKKLLLSDSGFYLCAWSVGGDVAKNIQYFGAGTRLSVL.

The chain joins TRBV20-1 to TRBJ2-2. This CDR3 spans 12 amino acids. Per the germline V gene, CDR1 is DFQATT and CDR2 is SNEGSKA (reference sequence). Here the CDR3 reads CSAAGWAGELFF.

The CDR3 sequence is CASSYAGARREAQHF. V usage is TRBV6-5 and J usage is TRBJ1-5; the TRBD1 assignment by TCRdb is unverifiable without DNA. Germline V gives CDR1 MNHEY, CDR2 SVGAGI. The CDR3 totals 15 residues.

The chain joins TRBV7-3 to TRBJ2-5; lacking DNA, the TRBD1 call made by TCRdb goes unchecked. The length of the CDR3 is 15 residues. Germline CDR1 reads SGHTA; CDR2 reads FQGTGA. The CDR3 reads CASSLTGRGQETQYF.

The chain couples TRBV9 to TRBJ2-3; TCRdb's D gene call, TRBD1, goes unchecked for lack of DNA. The CDR3 is 13 residues long. Germline loops: CDR1 SGDLS, CDR2 YYNGEE. This chain's CDR3 is CASSADRVDTQYF.

The chain links TRBV5-1 to TRBJ2-7; checking the TCRdb D call of TRBD1 is not possible without DNA. This CDR3 is 14 amino acids long. Germline values: CDR1 SGHRS, CDR2 YFSETQ. CDR3 protein: CASSSPGQGNEQYF.

The chain has TRBV3-1 and TRBJ1-6; TCRdb proposes TRBD1, but this gene call is untestable without DNA. The CDR3 spans 16 residues. Germline CDR1 and CDR2: LGHDT and YNNKEL (reference sequence). This CDR3 is CASSQGQGAVYSPLHF.